Each of the 7 T cell receptor beta chains below was sequenced from the same sample in a study of cytomegalovirus exposure and HLA in healthy donors. Clones were read by immunoSEQ multiplex PCR, and TCRdb kept only the in-frame ones, dropping some. Seen here are about 65,000 clones, 92% observed once, and the top ten hold around 1.4%. Specimen: PBMCs. The receptors come from a woman under 30 in good health and CMV-seronegative.

This chain links TRBV4-1 with TRBJ2-7, with 11 bases matching TRBD2. The germline gives CDR1 MGHRA, CDR2 YSYEKL. Germline trimming cut 3 bases from V and 2 bases from J; bases unmatched to any gene: 3. This CDR3 has 15 amino acids. CDR3 nucleotide sequence: TGCGCCAGCAGCCATATGGGACTAGCGGCCTACGAGCAGTACTTC. This translates into CASSHMGLAAYEQYF.

The chain uses TRBV2 and TRBJ1-6; a possible D gene is TRBD1 (5 bases). CDR3 length: 16 amino acids. The germline V and J ends were trimmed by 1 base and 7 bases, with 14 bases remaining between them. The germline CDR1 and CDR2 sequences are SNHLY and FYNNEI. CDR3 bases: TGTGCCAGCAGTGAAGGGGCGGCAGGGTGGAATTCACCCCTCCACTTT. It translates to CASSEGAAGWNSPLHF.

The genes are TRBV11-2 and TRBJ1-1; D uncertain. The CDR3 has 14 amino acids. CDR1 is SGHAT and CDR2 is FQNNGV in the germline V gene. V shed 4 bases and J shed 2 bases, with 11 bases lying between them. The DNA for the CDR3 is TGTGCCAGCAGCTCCCTCCGTTCCAACACTGAAGCTTTCTTT. This gives the protein CASSSLRSNTEAFF.

The chain links TRBV29-1 to TRBJ1-1, with no clear D. Between the trimmed V and J ends, which lost 7 bases and 4 bases, there was a span of 13 bases. The germline CDR1 and CDR2 sequences are SQVTM and ANQGSEA. The CDR3 totals 12 residues. CDR3 DNA sequence: TGCAGCGGTTCTAACTCCCTCACTGAAGCTTTCTTT. Residues: CSGSNSLTEAFF.

The chain employs TRBV12-5 and TRBJ2-3, with 7 bases lining up with TRBD1. This CDR3 region has 15 residues. V shed 7 bases and J 0 bases; nucleotides not matched to a gene: 7. From germline, CDR1 is LGHNT and CDR2 FRNRAP. The CDR3 sequence: CASAPGTVSTDTQYF. CDR3 nucleotide sequence: TGTGCTAGTGCCCCTGGGACAGTAAGCACAGATACGCAGTATTTT.

This clone was counted once. V gene TRBV6-4 combines with J gene TRBJ2-3; TRBD2 might be the D (5 bases). The ends were cut back, 2 bases at V and 0 bases at J, with 9 bases in the middle. Germline assignment: CDR1 MRHNA and CDR2 SNTAGT. CDR3 length: 15 residues. The CDR3 sequence: CASSDVGGSTDTQYF. Here the CDR3 DNA reads TGTGCCAGCAGTGACGTTGGCGGGAGCACAGATACGCAGTATTTT.

This chain connects TRBV15 to TRBJ2-1; TRBD2 agrees at 10 bases. Germline V gives CDR1 LNHNV, CDR2 YYDKDF (reference sequence). Trimming cost V 0 bases and J 8 bases; bases outside gene matches: 10. This CDR3 is 17 amino acids long. As DNA, the CDR3 is TGTGCCACCAGCAGAGATCAGGCTAGCGGGAGAATGCATGAGCAGTTCTTC. It codes for CATSRDQASGRMHEQFF.